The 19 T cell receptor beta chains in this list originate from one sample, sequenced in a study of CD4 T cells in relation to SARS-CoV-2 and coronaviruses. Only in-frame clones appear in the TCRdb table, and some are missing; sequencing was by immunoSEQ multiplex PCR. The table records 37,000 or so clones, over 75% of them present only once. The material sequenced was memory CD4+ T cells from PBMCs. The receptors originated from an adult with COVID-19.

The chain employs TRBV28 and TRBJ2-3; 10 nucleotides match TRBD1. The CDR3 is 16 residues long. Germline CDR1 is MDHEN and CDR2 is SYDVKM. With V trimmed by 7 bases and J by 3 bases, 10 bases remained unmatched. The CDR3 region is CASTSLGTGVTDTQYF. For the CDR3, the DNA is TGTGCCAGCACTTCCCTCGGGACAGGGGTTACAGATACGCAGTATTTT.

CDR3 bases: TGTGCCAGCAGTCTTGGGGTTCCCAGGAGCTCCTATAATTCACCCCTCCACTTT. Translation: CASSLGVPRSSYNSPLHF. The chain employs TRBV28 and TRBJ1-6; D remains unclear. Germline CDR1 reads MDHEN; CDR2 reads SYDVKM. Trimming shortened V by 5 bases and J by 0 bases, and 17 bases separated the two germline ends. The length of the CDR3 is 18 residues.

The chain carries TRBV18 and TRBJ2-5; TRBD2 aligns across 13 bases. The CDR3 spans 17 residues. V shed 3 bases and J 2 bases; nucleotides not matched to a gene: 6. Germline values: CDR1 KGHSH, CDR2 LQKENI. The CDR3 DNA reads TGTGCCAGCTCACCCAGACTAGCGGGAGGAGAGCAAGAGACCCAGTACTTC. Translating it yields CASSPRLAGGEQETQYF.

The CDR3 loop is CASSLGSRSNYGYTF. CDR3 in DNA: TGCGCCAGCAGCTTGGGCAGCAGGTCTAACTATGGCTACACCTTC. V is TRBV5-1 and J is TRBJ1-2; D remains unclear. The germline V gene has CDR1 SGHRS and CDR2 YFSETQ. The germline V and J ends were trimmed by 0 bases and 0 bases, with 9 bases remaining between them. This CDR3 has 15 amino acids.

The CDR3 nucleotides read TGTGCCAGCAGTTACGGCAAGGGTCTTCACTATGGCTACACCTTC. Translated, it gives CASSYGKGLHYGYTF. This chain joins TRBV6-2 or TRBV6-3 and TRBJ1-2; D call uncertain. Trimming cost V 2 bases and J 3 bases, with 13 bases left between them. The germline gives CDR1 MNHEY, CDR2 SVGEGT. The CDR3 contains 15 residues.

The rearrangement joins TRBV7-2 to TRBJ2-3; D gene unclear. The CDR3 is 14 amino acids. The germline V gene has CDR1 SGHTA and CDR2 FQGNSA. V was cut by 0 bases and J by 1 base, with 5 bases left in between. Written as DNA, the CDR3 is TGTGCCAGCAGCTTAGCGGACCGCACAGATACGCAGTATTTT. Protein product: CASSLADRTDTQYF.

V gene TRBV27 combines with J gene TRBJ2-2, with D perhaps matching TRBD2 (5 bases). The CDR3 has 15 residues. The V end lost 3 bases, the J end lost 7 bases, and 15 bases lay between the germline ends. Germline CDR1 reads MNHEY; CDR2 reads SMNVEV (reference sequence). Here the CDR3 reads CASSLRGGSVGELFF. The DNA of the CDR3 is TGTGCCAGCAGTTTGCGTGGCGGGTCCGTCGGGGAGCTGTTTTTT.

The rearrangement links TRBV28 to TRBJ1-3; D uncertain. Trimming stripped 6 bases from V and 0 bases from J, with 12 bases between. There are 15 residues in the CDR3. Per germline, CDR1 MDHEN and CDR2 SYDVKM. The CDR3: CASRKRTFSGNTIYF. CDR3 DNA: TGTGCCAGCAGGAAGAGGACCTTCTCTGGAAACACCATATATTTT.

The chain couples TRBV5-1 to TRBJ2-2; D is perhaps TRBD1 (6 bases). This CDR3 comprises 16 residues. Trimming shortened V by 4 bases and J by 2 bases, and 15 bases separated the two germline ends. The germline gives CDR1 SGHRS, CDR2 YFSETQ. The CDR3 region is CASSRTGQPNTGELFF. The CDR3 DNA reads TGCGCCAGCAGCCGGACCGGACAGCCAAACACCGGGGAGCTGTTTTTT. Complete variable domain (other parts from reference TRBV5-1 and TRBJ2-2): KAGVTQTPRYLIKTRGQQVTLSCSPISGHRSVSWYQQTPGQGLQFLFEYFSETQRNKGNFPGRFSGRQFSNSRSEMNVSTLELGDSALYLCASSRTGQPNTGELFFGEGSRLTVL.

The CDR3 here is CSVERQQNTEAFF. The CDR3 DNA reads TGCAGCGTTGAACGGCAGCAAAACACTGAAGCTTTCTTT. This chain joins TRBV29-1 and TRBJ1-1, with D uncertain. V was clipped by 2 bases and J by 2 bases, with 9 bases between them. The CDR3 loop spans 13 amino acids. Germline loops: CDR1 SQVTM, CDR2 ANQGSEA.

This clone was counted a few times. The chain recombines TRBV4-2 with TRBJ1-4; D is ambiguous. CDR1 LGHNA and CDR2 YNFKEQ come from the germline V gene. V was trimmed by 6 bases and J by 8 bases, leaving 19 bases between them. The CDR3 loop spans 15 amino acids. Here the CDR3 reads CASSQLPDRREKLFF. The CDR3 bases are TGTGCCAGCAGTCAACTCCCCGACCGGCGGGAAAAACTGTTTTTT.

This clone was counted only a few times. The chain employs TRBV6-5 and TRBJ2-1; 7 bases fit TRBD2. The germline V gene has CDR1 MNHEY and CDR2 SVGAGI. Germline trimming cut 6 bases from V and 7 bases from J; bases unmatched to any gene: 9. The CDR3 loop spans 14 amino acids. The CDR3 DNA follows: TGTGCCAGCAGCTGGGGGGGAGCAAGGAATGAGCAGTTCTTC. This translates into CASSWGGARNEQFF.

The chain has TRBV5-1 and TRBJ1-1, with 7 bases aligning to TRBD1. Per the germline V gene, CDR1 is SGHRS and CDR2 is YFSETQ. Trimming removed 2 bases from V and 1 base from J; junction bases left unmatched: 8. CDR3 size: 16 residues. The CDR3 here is CASSLLQGEWNTEAFF. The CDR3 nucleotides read TGCGCCAGCAGCTTACTTCAGGGGGAATGGAACACTGAAGCTTTCTTT. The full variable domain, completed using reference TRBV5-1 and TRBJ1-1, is KAGVTQTPRYLIKTRGQQVTLSCSPISGHRSVSWYQQTPGQGLQFLFEYFSETQRNKGNFPGRFSGRQFSNSRSEMNVSTLELGDSALYLCASSLLQGEWNTEAFFGQGTRLTVV.

Written as DNA, the CDR3 is TGTGCCAGCAGCTTTAGCCCCCTCCGGGACAGTTATGGCTACACCTTC. As protein: CASSFSPLRDSYGYTF. The chain is built from TRBV7-9 and TRBJ1-2, with TRBD1 matching over 7 bases. Germline CDR1 and CDR2: SEHNR and FQNEAQ (reference sequence). The CDR3 covers 16 residues. Trimming cost V 3 bases and J 5 bases; bases outside gene matches: 12. Full variable domain (outside the CDR3, taken from reference TRBV7-9 and TRBJ1-2): DTGVSQNPRHKITKRGQNVTFRCDPISEHNRLYWYRQTLGQGPEFLTYFQNEAQLEKSRLLSDRFSAERPKGSFSTLEIQRTEQGDSAMYLCASSFSPLRDSYGYTFGSGTRLTVV.

The CDR3 is CASKGWEQGNYEQYF. The CDR3 DNA is TGTGCCAGTAAGGGCTGGGAACAGGGGAACTACGAGCAGTACTTC. The chain combines TRBV19 with TRBJ2-7, with 7 bases lining up with TRBD1. Germline values: CDR1 LNHDA, CDR2 SQIVND (reference sequence). The CDR3 contains 15 residues. J gave up 3 bases and V 7 bases, and 12 bases lay outside the gene matches.

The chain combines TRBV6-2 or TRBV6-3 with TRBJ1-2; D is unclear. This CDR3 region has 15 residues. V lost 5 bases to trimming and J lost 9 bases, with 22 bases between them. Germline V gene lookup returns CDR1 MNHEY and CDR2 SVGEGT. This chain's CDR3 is CASSTDGWVGRRYTF. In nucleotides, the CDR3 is TGTGCCAGCAGTACAGACGGATGGGTTGGGAGACGCTACACCTTC.

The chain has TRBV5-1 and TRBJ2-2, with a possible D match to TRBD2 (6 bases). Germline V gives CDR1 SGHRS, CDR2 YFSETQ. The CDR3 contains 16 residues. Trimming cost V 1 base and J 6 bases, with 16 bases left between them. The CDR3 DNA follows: TGCGCCAGCAGCTTGCTTCCGGGAGATGACGCCGGGGAGCTGTTTTTT. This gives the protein CASSLLPGDDAGELFF.

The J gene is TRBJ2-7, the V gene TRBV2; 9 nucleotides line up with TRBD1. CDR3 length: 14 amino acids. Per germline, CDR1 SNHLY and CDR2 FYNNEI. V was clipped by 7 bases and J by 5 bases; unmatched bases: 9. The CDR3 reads CASILTGGIHEQYF. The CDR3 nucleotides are TGTGCCAGCATTCTGACAGGGGGTATCCACGAGCAGTACTTC.

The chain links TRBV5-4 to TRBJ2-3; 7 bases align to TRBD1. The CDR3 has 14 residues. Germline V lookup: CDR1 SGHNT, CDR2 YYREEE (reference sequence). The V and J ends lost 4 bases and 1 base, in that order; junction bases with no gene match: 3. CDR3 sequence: CASSVGQRTDTQYF. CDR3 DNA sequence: TGTGCCAGCAGCGTGGGACAGCGCACAGATACGCAGTATTTT.